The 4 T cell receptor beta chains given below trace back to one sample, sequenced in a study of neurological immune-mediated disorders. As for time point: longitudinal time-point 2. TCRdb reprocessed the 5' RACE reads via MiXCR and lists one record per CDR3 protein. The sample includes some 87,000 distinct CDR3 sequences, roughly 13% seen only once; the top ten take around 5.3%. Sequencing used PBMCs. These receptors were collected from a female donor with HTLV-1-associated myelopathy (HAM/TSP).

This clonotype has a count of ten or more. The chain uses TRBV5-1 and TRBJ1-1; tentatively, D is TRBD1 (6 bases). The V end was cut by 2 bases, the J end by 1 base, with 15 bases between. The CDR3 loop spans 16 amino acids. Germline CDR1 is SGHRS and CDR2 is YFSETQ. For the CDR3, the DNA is TGCGCCAGCAGCTTAGGACTTGGGGGACAGAACACTGAAGCTTTCTTT. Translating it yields CASSLGLGGQNTEAFF.

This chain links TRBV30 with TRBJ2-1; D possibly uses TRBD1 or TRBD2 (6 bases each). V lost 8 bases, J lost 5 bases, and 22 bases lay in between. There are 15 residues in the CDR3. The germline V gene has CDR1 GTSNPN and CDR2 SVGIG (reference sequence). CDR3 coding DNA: TGTGCCGGGAAGGGGAGTGGGGGCGGGGACAATGAGCAGTTCTTC. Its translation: CAGKGSGGGDNEQFF. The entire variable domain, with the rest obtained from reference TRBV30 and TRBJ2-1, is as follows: SQTIHQWPATLVQPVGSPLSLECTVEGTSNPNLYWYRQAAGRGLQLLFYSVGIGQISSEVPQNLSASRPQDRQFILSSKKLLLSDSGFYLCAGKGSGGGDNEQFFGPGTRLTVL.

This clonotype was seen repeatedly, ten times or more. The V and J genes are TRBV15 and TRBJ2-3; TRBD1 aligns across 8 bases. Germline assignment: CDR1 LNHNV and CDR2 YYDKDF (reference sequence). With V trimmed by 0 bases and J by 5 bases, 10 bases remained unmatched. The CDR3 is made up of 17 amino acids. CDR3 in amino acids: CATSRDIRRGLGDTQYF. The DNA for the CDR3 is TGTGCCACCAGCAGAGATATACGCAGGGGGCTAGGAGATACGCAGTATTTT. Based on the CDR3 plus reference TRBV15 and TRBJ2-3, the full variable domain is DAMVIQNPRYQVTQFGKPVTLSCSQTLNHNVMYWYQQKSSQAPKLLFHYYDKDFNNEADTPDNFQSRRPNTSFCFLDIRSPGLGDTAMYLCATSRDIRRGLGDTQYFGPGTRLTVL.

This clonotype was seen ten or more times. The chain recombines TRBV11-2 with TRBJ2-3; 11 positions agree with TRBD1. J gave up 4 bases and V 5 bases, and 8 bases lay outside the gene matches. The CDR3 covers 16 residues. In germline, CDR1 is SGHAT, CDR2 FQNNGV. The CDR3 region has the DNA TGTGCCAGCAGCCCGAGTGGGGGACAGGGGGCAGATACGCAGTATTTT. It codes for CASSPSGGQGADTQYF.